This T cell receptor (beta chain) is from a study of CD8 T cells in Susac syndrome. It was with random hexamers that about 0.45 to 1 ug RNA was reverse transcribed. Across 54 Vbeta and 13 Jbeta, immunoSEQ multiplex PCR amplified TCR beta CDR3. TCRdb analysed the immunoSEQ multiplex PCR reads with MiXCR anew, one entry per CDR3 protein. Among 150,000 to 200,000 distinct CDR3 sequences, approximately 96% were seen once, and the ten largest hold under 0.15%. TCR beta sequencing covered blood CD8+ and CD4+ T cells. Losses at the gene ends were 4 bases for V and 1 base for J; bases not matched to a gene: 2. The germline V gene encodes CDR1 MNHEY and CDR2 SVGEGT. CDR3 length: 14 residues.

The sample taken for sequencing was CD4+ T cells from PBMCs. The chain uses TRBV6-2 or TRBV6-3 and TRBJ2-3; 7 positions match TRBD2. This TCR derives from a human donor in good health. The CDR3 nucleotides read TGTGCCAGCAGTTGGGACTACCGCACAGATACGCAGTATTTT. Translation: CASSWDYRTDTQYF.